What follows are 18 T cell receptor beta chains derived from one specimen sequenced in a study of CD8 T cells in Susac syndrome. Random hexamers were used to reverse transcribe the RNA input (about 0.45 to 1 ug). One entry per CDR3 protein results from TCRdb running MiXCR on the immunoSEQ multiplex PCR reads. The sample holds under 150,000 distinct CDR3 sequences, just under 95% seen once. The sequenced sample was CD4+ T cells from PBMCs. All receptors come from a human donor with Susac syndrome.

The V gene is TRBV20-1, the J gene TRBJ2-3; TRBD1 aligns across 10 bases. Germline CDR1 is DFQATT and CDR2 is SNEGSKA (reference sequence). The CDR3 totals 14 residues. Trimming at V came to 1 base and at J to 3 bases, leaving 1 base not matched to a gene. The DNA of the CDR3 is TGCAGTGCTAGAGGGACAGGGGGTACAGATACGCAGTATTTT. It translates to CSARGTGGTDTQYF.

The chain couples TRBV29-1 to TRBJ2-5, with 7 nucleotides matching TRBD2. V trimming: 7 bases; J trimming: 4 bases; junction bases outside the gene matches: 12. There are 14 residues in the CDR3. Germline-derived CDR1 and CDR2 are SQVTM and ANQGSEA. This CDR3 is CSDLHSSGRETQYF. CDR3 DNA: TGCAGCGACCTGCACTCTAGCGGCAGAGAGACCCAGTACTTC.

The chain uses TRBV4-1 and TRBJ1-5, with 8 positions matching TRBD1. The CDR3 consists of 16 residues. The V gene end was trimmed by 1 base and the J gene end by 3 bases; junction bases not matched to a gene: 5. CDR1 and CDR2 (germline): MGHRA, YSYEKL. CDR3 sequence reads: CASSQAGQGLNQPQHF. CDR3 nucleotide sequence: TGCGCCAGCAGCCAAGCAGGACAGGGCCTCAATCAGCCCCAGCATTTT.

The chain employs TRBV15 and TRBJ2-5; no firm D call. The germline gives CDR1 LNHNV, CDR2 YYDKDF (reference sequence). The CDR3 totals 11 residues. Trimming took 4 bases from V and 2 from J, leaving 2 bases between them. The CDR3 DNA sequence: TGTGCCACCAGCAATCAAGAGACCCAGTACTTC. Protein sequence: CATSNQETQYF.

This chain joins TRBV11-2 and TRBJ2-3; TRBD1 might be the D (6 bases). V was pared by 4 bases and J by 0 bases, with 8 bases between. The CDR3 length is 14 residues. Germline CDR1 is SGHAT and CDR2 is FQNNGV. The CDR3 DNA reads TGTGCCAGCAGCTACGACAGGAGCACAGATACGCAGTATTTT. As protein: CASSYDRSTDTQYF.

The chain couples TRBV2 to TRBJ1-3; D gene uncertain. There are 13 residues in the CDR3. CDR1 SNHLY and CDR2 FYNNEI come from the germline V gene. The V end was cut by 7 bases, the J end by 0 bases, with 7 bases between. The CDR3 sequence: CASNQDSGNTIYF. CDR3 DNA: TGTGCCAGCAACCAGGACTCTGGAAACACCATATATTTT.

This clonotype appeared once. The chain recombines TRBV28 with TRBJ2-3; D unresolved. Germline V gene lookup returns CDR1 MDHEN and CDR2 SYDVKM. This CDR3 has 15 amino acids. The CDR3 sequence: CVSTPSFSSTDTQYF. The CDR3 bases are TGTGTATCTACCCCCAGTTTTTCTTCCACAGATACGCAGTATTTT. Looking up the rest from reference TRBV28 and TRBJ2-3 gives the full variable domain: DVKVTQSSRYLVKRTGEKVFLECVQDMDHENMFWYRQDPGLGLRLIYFSYDVKMKEKGDIPEGYSVSREKKERFSLILESASTNQTSMYLCVSTPSFSSTDTQYFGPGTRLTVL.

The chain links TRBV18 to TRBJ1-2; 8 bases match TRBD1. The CDR3 runs to 13 residues. The germline CDR1 and CDR2 sequences are KGHSH and LQKENI. J gave up 3 bases and V 5 bases, and 2 bases lay outside the gene matches. The CDR3 protein is CASSTDRDYGYTF. The DNA for the CDR3 is TGTGCCAGCTCAACGGACAGGGACTATGGCTACACCTTC. The full variable domain, rest sourced from reference TRBV18 and TRBJ1-2, is NAGVMQNPRHLVRRRGQEARLRCSPMKGHSHVYWYRQLPEEGLKFMVYLQKENIIDESGMPKERFSAEFPKEGPSILRIQQVVRGDSAAYFCASSTDRDYGYTFGSGTRLTVV.

The chain carries TRBV2 and TRBJ1-1; TRBD1 aligns across 8 bases. V was pared by 8 bases and J by 6 bases, with 8 bases of the junction left unmatched. The germline CDR1 and CDR2 sequences are SNHLY and FYNNEI. The CDR3 spans 13 residues. DNA for the CDR3: TGTGCCAGCGCTGACAGGGGAGGGTCTGAAGCTTTCTTT. Translated: CASADRGGSEAFF.

This chain's CDR3 is CASSPMGGATNEKLFF. The DNA of the CDR3 is TGTGCCAGCAGCCCAATGGGGGGTGCAACTAATGAAAAACTGTTTTTT. The chain carries TRBV7-9 and TRBJ1-4; tentatively, D is TRBD1 (5 bases). This CDR3 contains 16 residues. Germline CDR1 SEHNR, CDR2 FQNEAQ (reference sequence). Trimming took off 5 bases at V and 0 bases at J, with 13 bases between the two ends.

This chain connects TRBV20-1 to TRBJ1-2, with TRBD1 matching over 12 bases. The V gene's germline CDR1 is DFQATT and CDR2 SNEGSKA (reference sequence). Trimming removed 2 bases from V and 7 bases from J; junction bases left unmatched: 5. CDR3 size: 14 residues. CDR3 coding DNA: TGCAGTGCTAGACGGGACAGGGGGCATAGTGGCTACACCTTC. Translation gives CSARRDRGHSGYTF.

V and J are TRBV6-1 and TRBJ1-5, with a weak D call TRBD1 (6 bases). This CDR3 is 17 amino acids long. V was trimmed by 4 bases and J by 0 bases, leaving 16 bases between them. Germline V gene sequence: CDR1 MNHNS, CDR2 SASEGT. The CDR3 DNA reads TGTGCCAGCAGTGCCCACGGACAGACGTCTAGCAATCAGCCCCAGCATTTT. It yields the protein CASSAHGQTSSNQPQHF.

This rearrangement joins TRBV12-3 or TRBV12-4 to TRBJ2-2; D gene ambiguous. The V and J ends lost 6 bases and 7 bases respectively, with 6 bases between them. The CDR3 length is 11 residues. The CDR3 loop reads CASSRVGELFF. CDR3 sequence (DNA): TGTGCCAGCAGCCGAGTCGGGGAGCTGTTTTTT.

V and J are TRBV18 and TRBJ2-1, with 7 bases matching TRBD1. Germline CDR1 is KGHSH and CDR2 is LQKENI. Losses at the gene ends were 2 bases for V and 3 bases for J; bases not matched to a gene: 7. CDR3 length: 16 amino acids. CDR3 sequence: CASSPGRQGSYNEQFF. In DNA, the CDR3 is TGTGCCAGCTCACCAGGGCGACAGGGAAGCTACAATGAGCAGTTCTTC.

The CDR3 DNA reads as TGTGCCAGCTCACCCTCGCTCTCCCTAAAACTAGCTCGGGAGACCCAGTACTTC. The encoded protein is CASSPSLSLKLARETQYF. The rearrangement joins TRBV18 to TRBJ2-5, with D perhaps TRBD2 (6 bases). This CDR3 has 18 residues. Germline CDR1 reads KGHSH; CDR2 reads LQKENI. The ends were cut back, 3 bases at V and 5 bases at J, with 25 bases in the middle.

This chain links TRBV28 with TRBJ1-2; D ambiguous. The germline V and J ends were trimmed by 3 bases and 7 bases, with 12 bases remaining between them. Looked up from germline, CDR1 is MDHEN and CDR2 is SYDVKM. The CDR3 is 13 amino acids. In DNA, the CDR3 is TGTGCCAGCAGTTTTGGAAACCTCGGTGGCTACACCTTC. Amino acid sequence: CASSFGNLGGYTF.

The V and J genes are TRBV6-1 and TRBJ2-7; TRBD2 agrees at 8 bases. The CDR3 contains 14 residues. Trimming removed 2 bases from V and 7 bases from J; junction bases left unmatched: 7. Germline assignment: CDR1 MNHNS and CDR2 SASEGT. The CDR3 is CASSESGSRLEQYF. Here the CDR3 DNA reads TGTGCCAGCAGTGAAAGCGGGAGCCGCTTGGAGCAGTACTTC.

In this sample, this clonotype turned up once. J is TRBJ2-1 and V is TRBV7-2; 9 bases agree with TRBD2. CDR1 is SGHTA, CDR2 FQGNSA, per germline. V was pared by 0 bases and J by 7 bases, with 4 bases of the junction left unmatched. This CDR3 contains 15 residues. Here the CDR3 DNA reads TGTGCCAGCAGCTTAGCTAGCGGGAGTTGGAATGAGCAGTTCTTC. It encodes CASSLASGSWNEQFF.